This T cell receptor beta chain came from a study of blood T cell repertoires in COVID-19. As for the study in general: Italy, Spain and the United States were the sources of the convalescent and acute COVID-19 samples.

This clone was observed once. The authors' processing: Researchers report that nucleated cell counts were estimated from reference gene primer amplification. Assay: immunoSEQ multiplex PCR; the TCRdb copy retains only in-frame clones and omits some. The V and J calls and clone size come from that table; D and trimming were worked out from the DNA. The table records under 200,000 clones, around 81% of them present only once. Germline CDR1 is SGHTA and CDR2 is FQGNSA. This CDR3 contains 13 residues. V lost 0 bases to trimming and J lost 7 bases, with 7 bases between them. Sequencing input: peripheral blood. The clonotype originates from a man aged 65-85 years who had recovered from COVID-19. This chain uses TRBV7-2 with TRBJ2-1, with no clear D. This CDR3 reads CASSLAIKNEQFF. DNA for the CDR3: TGTGCCAGCAGCTTAGCTATAAAAAATGAGCAGTTCTTC.